This TCR beta chain was captured by sequencing in a study of graft-versus-host responses after intestinal transplantation (dated by TCRdb to the early 2020s). About the investigation overall: The transplants that recipients received were multivisceral, liver-intestinal, or isolated intestinal. To identify alloreactive clones, pre-transplant mixed lymphocyte reaction products were sequenced and then compared with unstimulated pre-transplant donor and recipient T cells. Every recipient was given anti-thymocyte globulin induction, followed by around three years of maintenance tacrolimus and steroids. Donor T cell macrochimerism was defined as a peak of at least 4% donor T cells among recipient peripheral blood mononuclear cells. Instead of going to the commercial service, samples from three later patients were sequenced in-house on an Illumina MiSeq and processed with MiXCR. A cohort of approximately 24 intestinal transplant recipients, including one retransplant, was enrolled, and 3 patients lacking pretransplant specimens were excluded. After intestinal transplantation, graft-versus-host and host-versus-graft alloreactive T cell clones were followed in the graft, circulation and bone marrow using bulk TCR-beta CDR3 sequencing. Beyond this particular receptor, the publication reports: Patients with donor T cell macrochimerism had high GvH to HvG T cell clonal ratios in their allografts. The conclusions were limited by the relatively low number and heterogeneity of the intestinal transplant patients. Early after transplant, declines in HvG clones were associated with peak levels of circulating GvH clones. GvH clones were detected in recipient bone marrow, and some appeared earlier in ileal mucosa or blood, consistent with an intestinal mucosal origin.

The library was prepared using the immunoSEQ multiplex PCR assay. For most patients, genomic DNA was isolated using the Qiagen DNeasy Blood and Tissue Kit and was shipped frozen to Adaptive Biotechnologies for TCR sequencing. High-throughput TCR-beta CDR3 sequencing of genomic DNA from most patients was performed by Adaptive Biotechnologies. The authors' analysis ran thus. Adaptive's ImmunoSEQ software supplied the TCR sequencing data for 18 patients, while MiXCR and VDJtools were used to process a few other patients. CD4 versus CD8 sorting errors were corrected by removing sequences found in both subsets at a frequency ratio below 5:1. Because the origin of CDR3 nucleotide sequences shared between donor and recipient could not be assigned, those sequences were removed. At least 2-fold expansion over unstimulated cells and a minimum CFSE-low frequency of 0.002% (template counts) or 0.001% (read counts) were required for clones to be classified as alloreactive. Clones detected in sequenced pre-transplant spleen, lymph node, or MLR CFSE-low populations of the donor or recipient were defined as mappable. The cumulative frequency of alloreactive clones was calculated as a percentage of all sequences, weighted by copy number. This is the immuneACCESS table as TCRdb keeps it, with only in-frame sequences that have V and J called. A part of the clones is gone; compared with another copy, unresolved V genes explain less than half, and the rest is unexplained. V, J and clone size are taken as reported in that table, and D and trimming were inferred from the DNA itself. This sample lists approximately 81,000 clones; more than 75% were detected once. Over 7% of the sample rests with the top ten.

The intended sense of this specimen's time point label: cells obtained before transplantation from donor or recipient. CD3+CD4+ and CD3+CD8+ populations were FACS-sorted from unstimulated pre-transplant donor and recipient cells taken from spleen or lymph nodes. V sheds 11 bases and J sheds 1 base, leaving 11 bases between their ends. Including cysteine and phenylalanine, the CDR3 has 13 amino acids. The entry retains the CDR3 DNA only, 39 bases that are in frame from base 1. CDR1 SNHLY and CDR2 FYNNEI are derived from the germline V gene. On this clone: The target of this receptor is not known. No base-level quality is on record; no much larger clone is a single base apart.

The chain is made from TRBV2 and TRBJ2-2; the D gene cannot be named for sure. The origin of this receptor is a human donor who was the organ donor for an intestinal transplant. This material consisted of unstimulated CD8+ T cells sorted from spleen or lymph node cells, taken before transplant. The CDR3: CAGVGRNTGELFF. In nucleotide form, the sequence is TGTGCCGGCGTGGGCCGGAACACCGGGGAGCTGTTTTTT.